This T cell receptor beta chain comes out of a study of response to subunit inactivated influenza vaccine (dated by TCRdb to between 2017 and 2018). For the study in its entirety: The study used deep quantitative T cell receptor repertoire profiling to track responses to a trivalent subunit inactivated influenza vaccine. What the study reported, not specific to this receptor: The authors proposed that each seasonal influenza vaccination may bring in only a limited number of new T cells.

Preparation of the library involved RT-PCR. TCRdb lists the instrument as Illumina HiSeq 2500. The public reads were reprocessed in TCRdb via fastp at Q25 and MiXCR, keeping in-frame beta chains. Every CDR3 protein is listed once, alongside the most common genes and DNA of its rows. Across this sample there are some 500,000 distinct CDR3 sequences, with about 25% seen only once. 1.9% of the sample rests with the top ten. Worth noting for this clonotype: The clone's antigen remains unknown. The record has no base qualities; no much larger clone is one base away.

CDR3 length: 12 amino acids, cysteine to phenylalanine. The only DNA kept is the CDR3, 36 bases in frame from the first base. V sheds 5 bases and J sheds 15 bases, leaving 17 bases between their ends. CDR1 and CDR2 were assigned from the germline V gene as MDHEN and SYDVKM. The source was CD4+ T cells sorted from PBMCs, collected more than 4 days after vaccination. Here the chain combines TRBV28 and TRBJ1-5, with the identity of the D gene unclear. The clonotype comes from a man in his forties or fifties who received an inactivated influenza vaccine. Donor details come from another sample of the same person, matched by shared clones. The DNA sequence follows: TGTGCCAGCAGTCTCGAGTCGAGCCAAAGGCATTTT. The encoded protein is CASSLESSQRHF.